Listed below are T cell receptor beta chains from one sample, sequenced in a study of blood T cell repertoires in COVID-19. Data came from immunoSEQ multiplex PCR; TCRdb stores just in-frame clones and leaves some out. The sample consists of about 260,000 clones, 80% to 85% of them appearing once. Sequenced sample: peripheral blood. These TCRs come from a man aged 55 to 69 with acute or convalescent COVID-19. The CDR3 runs from the conserved cysteine through the conserved F or W. The order of the fields is clone size, J gene, CDR3 length, V gene, D gene, CDR3 DNA, CDR3 protein. D genes are given only for firm matches. Clone size, where shown, is once, few, many, or a class for clones that have expanded.

clone size: NA
J gene: TRBJ1-4
CDR3 length: 13
V gene: TRBV12-3/TRBV12-4
D gene: NA
CDR3 DNA: TGTGCCAGCAGCCGACAGGCTAATGAAAAACTGTTTTTT
CDR3 protein: CASSRQANEKLFF

clone size: NA
J gene: TRBJ1-2
CDR3 length: 15
V gene: TRBV4-2
D gene: NA
CDR3 DNA: TGTGCCAGCAGCCAAGGAGCAGGGCAGGACTATGGCTACACCTTC
CDR3 protein: CASSQGAGQDYGYTF

clone size: NA
J gene: TRBJ2-1
CDR3 length: 16
V gene: TRBV6-5
D gene: TRBD1
CDR3 DNA: TGTGCCAGCAGTTACTGGACAGGGGGCCTGGGGAATGAGCAGTTCTTC
CDR3 protein: CASSYWTGGLGNEQFF

clone size: NA
J gene: TRBJ2-7
CDR3 length: 15
V gene: TRBV4-2
D gene: NA
CDR3 DNA: TGTGCCAGCAGCCAAGATACGGGGAACGGCTACGAGCAGTACTTC
CDR3 protein: CASSQDTGNGYEQYF

clone size: NA
J gene: TRBJ2-7
CDR3 length: 15
V gene: TRBV6-6
D gene: NA
CDR3 DNA: TGTGCCAGCAGGGACAGCGCATATTTCTCCTACGAGCAGTACTTC
CDR3 protein: CASRDSAYFSYEQYF

clone size: NA
J gene: TRBJ1-1
CDR3 length: 18
V gene: TRBV7-2
D gene: TRBD1
CDR3 DNA: TGTGCCAGCAGCTTAGCGGCGACGGGACAGGGCGGTAACACTGAAGCTTTCTTT
CDR3 protein: CASSLAATGQGGNTEAFF

clone size: NA
J gene: TRBJ1-4
CDR3 length: 16
V gene: TRBV9
D gene: TRBD1
CDR3 DNA: TGTGCCAGCAGCGTAGCGATTGGGACAGGGCAGGAAAAACTGTTTTTT
CDR3 protein: CASSVAIGTGQEKLFF

clone size: NA
J gene: TRBJ1-6
CDR3 length: 14
V gene: TRBV10-2
D gene: NA
CDR3 DNA: TGCGCCAGCAGTGCGTCCTTACGGTCCTCACCCCTCCACTTT
CDR3 protein: CASSASLRSSPLHF

clone size: once
J gene: TRBJ2-5
CDR3 length: 13
V gene: TRBV7-3
D gene: NA
CDR3 DNA: TGTGCCAGCAGCTCGACAGTCCAAGAGACCCAGTACTTC
CDR3 protein: CASSSTVQETQYF

clone size: NA
J gene: TRBJ1-1
CDR3 length: 15
V gene: TRBV27
D gene: TRBD1
CDR3 DNA: TGTGCCAGCAGCCTTGACAGGGTTGCGAACACTGAAGCTTTCTTT
CDR3 protein: CASSLDRVANTEAFF

clone size: NA
J gene: TRBJ2-3
CDR3 length: 13
V gene: TRBV3-1/TRBV3-2
D gene: TRBD2
CDR3 DNA: TGTGCCAGCAGCCAGGGCACTAGCGGGAGTACCCTTTTT
CDR3 protein: CASSQGTSGSTLF

clone size: NA
J gene: TRBJ2-6
CDR3 length: 19
V gene: TRBV27
D gene: NA
CDR3 DNA: TGTGCCAGCAGTTCCCTACAGGGGGGGACCGGCTCTGGGGCCAACGTCCTGACTTTC
CDR3 protein: CASSSLQGGTGSGANVLTF

clone size: NA
J gene: TRBJ1-4
CDR3 length: 13
V gene: TRBV29-1
D gene: TRBD1
CDR3 DNA: TGCAGCGTTGGGACAGGGGGCTATGAAAAACTGTTTTTT
CDR3 protein: CSVGTGGYEKLFF

clone size: NA
J gene: TRBJ2-7
CDR3 length: 15
V gene: TRBV28
D gene: TRBD1
CDR3 DNA: TGTGCCAGCAGACAGGGACAGGGAAGATCCTACGAGCAGTACTTC
CDR3 protein: CASRQGQGRSYEQYF

clone size: NA
J gene: TRBJ2-2
CDR3 length: 15
V gene: TRBV6-5
D gene: TRBD1
CDR3 DNA: TGTGCCAGCAGTCGGGGACAGGCCAACACCGGGGAGCTGTTTTTT
CDR3 protein: CASSRGQANTGELFF

clone size: NA
J gene: TRBJ2-1
CDR3 length: 14
V gene: TRBV2
D gene: NA
CDR3 DNA: TGTGCCAGCAGTGTTCTAGAATCCTACAATGAGCAGTTCTTC
CDR3 protein: CASSVLESYNEQFF

clone size: NA
J gene: TRBJ2-7
CDR3 length: 12
V gene: TRBV14
D gene: NA
CDR3 DNA: TGTGCCAGCAGCCAATTCAATGTGGAGCAGTACTTC
CDR3 protein: CASSQFNVEQYF

clone size: NA
J gene: TRBJ2-5
CDR3 length: 12
V gene: TRBV19
D gene: TRBD1
CDR3 DNA: TGTGCCAGTACCCCAGGGGGAGAGACCCAGTACTTC
CDR3 protein: CASTPGGETQYF

clone size: NA
J gene: TRBJ1-5
CDR3 length: 14
V gene: TRBV21-1
D gene: NA
CDR3 DNA: TGTGCCAGCAGCAGAAACAGGGGGCGACAGCCCCAGCATTTT
CDR3 protein: CASSRNRGRQPQHF

clone size: NA
J gene: TRBJ2-2
CDR3 length: 12
V gene: TRBV30
D gene: NA
CDR3 DNA: TGTGCCTGGAATTCATACGGTGGGGAGCTGTTTTTT
CDR3 protein: CAWNSYGGELFF

clone size: NA
J gene: TRBJ2-7
CDR3 length: 15
V gene: TRBV6-5
D gene: TRBD2
CDR3 DNA: TGTGCCAGCAGCCCACTAGCGGGGGCTTCCTACGAGCAGTACTTC
CDR3 protein: CASSPLAGASYEQYF

clone size: NA
J gene: TRBJ1-5
CDR3 length: 13
V gene: TRBV18
D gene: NA
CDR3 DNA: TGTGCCAGCTCAACCGGGAAGGATCAGCCCCAGCATTTT
CDR3 protein: CASSTGKDQPQHF

clone size: NA
J gene: TRBJ2-7
CDR3 length: 15
V gene: TRBV18
D gene: NA
CDR3 DNA: TGTGCCAGCTCACCATCGGCTGGGCAAACCTACGAGCAGTACTTC
CDR3 protein: CASSPSAGQTYEQYF

clone size: NA
J gene: TRBJ1-2
CDR3 length: 14
V gene: TRBV20-1
D gene: TRBD1
CDR3 DNA: TGCAGTGCTAGTAACTACAGGGGGCGCGATGGCTACACCTTC
CDR3 protein: CSASNYRGRDGYTF

clone size: NA
J gene: TRBJ2-1
CDR3 length: 17
V gene: TRBV4-3
D gene: NA
CDR3 DNA: TGCGCCAGCAGCCAAGAAAGGTCGGCGGGTGTGGCCAATGAGCAGTTCTTC
CDR3 protein: CASSQERSAGVANEQFF

clone size: NA
J gene: TRBJ2-7
CDR3 length: 12
V gene: TRBV10-3
D gene: NA
CDR3 DNA: TGTGCCATCAGTAAGGACAGCTACGAGCAGTACTTC
CDR3 protein: CAISKDSYEQYF

clone size: NA
J gene: TRBJ1-3
CDR3 length: 18
V gene: TRBV28
D gene: NA
CDR3 DNA: TGTGCCAGCATCGGTTGGGGGCAGTCCTATTTCTCTGGAAACACCATATATTTT
CDR3 protein: CASIGWGQSYFSGNTIYF

clone size: once
J gene: TRBJ2-7
CDR3 length: 13
V gene: TRBV5-6
D gene: TRBD1
CDR3 DNA: TGTGCCAGCAGCTGGGGCACAGGGGCCGAGCAGTACTTC
CDR3 protein: CASSWGTGAEQYF

clone size: NA
J gene: TRBJ2-7
CDR3 length: 13
V gene: TRBV5-1
D gene: NA
CDR3 DNA: TGCGCCAGCAGCTTGAGAGTAGCGACCGAGCAGTACTTC
CDR3 protein: CASSLRVATEQYF